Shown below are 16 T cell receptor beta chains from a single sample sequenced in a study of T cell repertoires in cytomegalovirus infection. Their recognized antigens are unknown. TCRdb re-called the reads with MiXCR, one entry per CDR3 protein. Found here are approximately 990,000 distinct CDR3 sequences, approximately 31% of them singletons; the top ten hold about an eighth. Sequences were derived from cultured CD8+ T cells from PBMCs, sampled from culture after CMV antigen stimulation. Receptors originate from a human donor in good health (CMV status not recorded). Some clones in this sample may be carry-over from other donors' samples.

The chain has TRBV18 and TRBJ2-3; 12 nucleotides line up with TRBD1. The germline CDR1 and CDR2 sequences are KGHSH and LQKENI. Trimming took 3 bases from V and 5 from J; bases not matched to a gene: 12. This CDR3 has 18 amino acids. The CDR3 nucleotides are TGTGCCAGCTCACCCGTTAACCGGGACAGGGGGCTCAGAGATACGCAGTATTTT. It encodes CASSPVNRDRGLRDTQYF.

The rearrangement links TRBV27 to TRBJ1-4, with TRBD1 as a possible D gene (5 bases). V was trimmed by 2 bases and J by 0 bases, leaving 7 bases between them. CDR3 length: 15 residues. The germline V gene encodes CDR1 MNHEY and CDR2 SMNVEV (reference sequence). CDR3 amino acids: CASSLQGPTNEKLFF. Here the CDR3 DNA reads TGTGCCAGCAGTTTACAGGGCCCAACTAATGAAAAACTGTTTTTT.

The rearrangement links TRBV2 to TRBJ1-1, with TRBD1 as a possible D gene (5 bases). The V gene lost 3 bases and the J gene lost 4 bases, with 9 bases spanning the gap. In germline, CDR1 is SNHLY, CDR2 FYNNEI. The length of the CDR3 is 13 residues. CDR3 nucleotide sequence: TGTGCCAGCAGTGACTTGGGGGTCACTGAAGCTTTCTTT. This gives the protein CASSDLGVTEAFF.

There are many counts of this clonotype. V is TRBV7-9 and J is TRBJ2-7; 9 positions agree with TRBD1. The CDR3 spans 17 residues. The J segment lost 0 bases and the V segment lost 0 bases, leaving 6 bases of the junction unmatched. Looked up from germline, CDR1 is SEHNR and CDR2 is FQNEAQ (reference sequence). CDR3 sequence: CASSLAGQGQNSYEQYF. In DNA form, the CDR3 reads TGTGCCAGCAGCTTAGCGGGACAGGGTCAAAACTCCTACGAGCAGTACTTC.

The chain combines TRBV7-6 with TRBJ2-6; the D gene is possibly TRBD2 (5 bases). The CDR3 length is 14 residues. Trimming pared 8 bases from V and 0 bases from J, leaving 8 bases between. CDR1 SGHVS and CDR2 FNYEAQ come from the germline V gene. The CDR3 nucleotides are TGTGCCAGCCCCGGGGACTCTGGGGCCAACGTCCTGACTTTC. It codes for CASPGDSGANVLTF.

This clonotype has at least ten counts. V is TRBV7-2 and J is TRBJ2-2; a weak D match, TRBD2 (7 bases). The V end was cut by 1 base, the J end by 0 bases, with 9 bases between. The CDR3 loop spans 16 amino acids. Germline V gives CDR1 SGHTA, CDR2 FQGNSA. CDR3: CASSLGGGPNTGELFF. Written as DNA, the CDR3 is TGTGCCAGCAGCTTAGGGGGGGGGCCGAACACCGGGGAGCTGTTTTTT.

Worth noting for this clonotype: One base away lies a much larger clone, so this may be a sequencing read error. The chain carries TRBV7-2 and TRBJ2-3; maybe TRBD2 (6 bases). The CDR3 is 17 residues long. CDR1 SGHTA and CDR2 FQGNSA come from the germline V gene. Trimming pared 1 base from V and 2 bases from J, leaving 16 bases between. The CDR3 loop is CTSSLEGWGEITDTQYF. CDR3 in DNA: TGTACCAGCAGCTTAGAGGGCTGGGGGGAGATCACAGATACGCAGTATTTT.

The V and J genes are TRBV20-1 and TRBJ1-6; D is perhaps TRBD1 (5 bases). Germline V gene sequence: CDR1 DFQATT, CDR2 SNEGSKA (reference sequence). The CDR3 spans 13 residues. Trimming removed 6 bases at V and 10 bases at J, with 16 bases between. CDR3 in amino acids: CSAPAGAGSPLHF. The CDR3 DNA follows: TGCAGTGCCCCAGCAGGAGCAGGGTCACCCCTCCACTTT.

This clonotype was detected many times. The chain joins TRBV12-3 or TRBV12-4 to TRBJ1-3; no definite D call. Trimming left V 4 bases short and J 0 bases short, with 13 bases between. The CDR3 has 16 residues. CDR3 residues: CASSSQDLASGNTIYF. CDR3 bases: TGTGCCAGCAGTTCCCAGGACCTAGCCTCTGGAAACACCATATATTTT.

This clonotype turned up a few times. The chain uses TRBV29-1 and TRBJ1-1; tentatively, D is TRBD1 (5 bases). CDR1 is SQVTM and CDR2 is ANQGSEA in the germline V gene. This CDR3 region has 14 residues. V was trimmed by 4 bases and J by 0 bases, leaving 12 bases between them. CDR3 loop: CSVVQGHMNTEAFF. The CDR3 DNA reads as TGCAGCGTTGTGCAGGGCCACATGAACACTGAAGCTTTCTTT. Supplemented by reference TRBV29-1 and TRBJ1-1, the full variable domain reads SAVISQKPSRDICQRGTSLTIQCQVDSQVTMMFWYRQQPGQSLTLIATANQGSEATYESGFVIDKFPISRPNLTFSTLTVSNMSPEDSSIYLCSVVQGHMNTEAFFGQGTRLTVV.

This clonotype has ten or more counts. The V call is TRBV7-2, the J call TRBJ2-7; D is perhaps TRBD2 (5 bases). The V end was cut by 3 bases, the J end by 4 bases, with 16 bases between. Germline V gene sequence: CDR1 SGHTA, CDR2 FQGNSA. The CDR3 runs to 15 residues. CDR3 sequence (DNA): TGTGCCAGCAGCTTCCCTCGGACTCCTACTTACGAGCAGTACTTC. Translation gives CASSFPRTPTYEQYF.

CDR3 in amino acids: CASSRGVAGARDQETQYF. The CDR3 DNA reads as TGTGCCAGCAGTCGCGGGGTAGCGGGGGCCAGGGACCAAGAGACCCAGTACTTC. The chain combines TRBV27 with TRBJ2-5, with 9 bases aligning to TRBD2. The CDR3 extends over 18 amino acids. Losses at the gene ends were 5 bases for V and 0 bases for J; bases not matched to a gene: 13. Germline CDR1 MNHEY, CDR2 SMNVEV (reference sequence).

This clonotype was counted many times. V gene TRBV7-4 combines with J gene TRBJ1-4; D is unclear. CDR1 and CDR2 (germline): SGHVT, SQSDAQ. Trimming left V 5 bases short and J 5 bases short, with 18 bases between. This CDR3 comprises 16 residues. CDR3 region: CASSGPRREKNEKLFF. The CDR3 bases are TGTGCCAGCAGCGGACCCAGAAGGGAAAAAAATGAAAAACTGTTTTTT.

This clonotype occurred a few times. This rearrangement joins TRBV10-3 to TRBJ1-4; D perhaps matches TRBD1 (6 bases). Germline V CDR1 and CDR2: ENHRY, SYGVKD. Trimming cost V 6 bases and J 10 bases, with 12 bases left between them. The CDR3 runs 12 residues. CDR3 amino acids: CAIRTGTGKLFF. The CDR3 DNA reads TGTGCCATCAGAACAGGGACCGGAAAACTGTTTTTT.

The CDR3 spells CASSLHSGGNQPQHF. In DNA form, the CDR3 reads TGTGCCAGCAGTTTACACTCAGGAGGCAATCAGCCCCAGCATTTT. The chain links TRBV27 to TRBJ1-5; D is ambiguous. Germline CDR1 reads MNHEY; CDR2 reads SMNVEV (reference sequence). Trimming shortened V by 2 bases and J by 2 bases, and 10 bases separated the two germline ends. CDR3 length: 15 residues.

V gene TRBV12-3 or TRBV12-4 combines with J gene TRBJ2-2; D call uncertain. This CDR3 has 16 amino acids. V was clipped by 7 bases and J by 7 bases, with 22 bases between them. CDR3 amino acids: CASTLQIGYKVGELFF. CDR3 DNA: TGTGCCAGCACCCTCCAGATAGGGTATAAGGTCGGGGAGCTGTTTTTT.